The 14 T cell receptor beta chains below all came from one sample that was sequenced in a study of T cell responses to AZD1222 COVID-19 vaccine. This table comes from immunoSEQ multiplex PCR, and its TCRdb copy is limited to in-frame clones, with some not included. The repertoire holds more than 95,000 clones, with about nine tenths as singletons. This specimen consisted of peripheral blood, obtained on day 0 of AZD1222 vaccination. The source of these receptors is an adult in good health.

This clone was observed once. V gene TRBV5-5 combines with J gene TRBJ2-1, with TRBD1 matching 9 bases. J gave up 5 bases and V 8 bases, and 11 bases lay outside the gene matches. The germline V gene has CDR1 SGHKS and CDR2 YYEKEE (reference sequence). The CDR3 is 15 residues long. The CDR3 here is CASCPGTGRNNEQFF. The CDR3 region has the DNA TGTGCCAGTTGTCCCGGGACAGGGCGCAACAATGAGCAGTTCTTC.

The chain uses TRBV10-3 and TRBJ2-3; no clear D gene. V lost 8 bases to trimming and J lost 5 bases, with 17 bases between them. This CDR3 contains 14 residues. Germline values: CDR1 ENHRY, CDR2 SYGVKD. CDR3 in amino acids: CAIAPNNPQDTQYF. The CDR3 DNA follows: TGTGCCATCGCTCCTAATAACCCGCAAGATACGCAGTATTTT.

The chain carries TRBV7-9 and TRBJ2-1, with TRBD2 as a possible D gene (6 bases). V lost 5 bases and J 9 bases, leaving 17 bases between the germline ends. The length of the CDR3 is 14 residues. CDR1 is SEHNR and CDR2 is FQNEAQ in the germline V gene (reference sequence). The CDR3 here is CASSQRGGRLEQFF. CDR3 in DNA: TGTGCCAGCAGCCAGAGAGGAGGGAGGCTTGAGCAGTTCTTC.

J is TRBJ2-7 and V is TRBV27; 7 positions agree with TRBD1. The trim removed 6 bases at V and 0 bases at J, leaving 2 bases unmatched. Germline CDR1 MNHEY, CDR2 SMNVEV (reference sequence). This CDR3 has 13 amino acids. The CDR3 reads CASRTGSSYEQYF. CDR3 DNA sequence: TGTGCCAGCAGGACAGGGTCCTCCTACGAGCAGTACTTC.

This clone has just one count. The chain recombines TRBV24-1 with TRBJ2-7; D gene ambiguous. The CDR3 is 12 residues long. CDR1 and CDR2 from the germline V gene are KGHDR and SFDVKD. V dropped 3 bases and J dropped 4 bases, with 6 bases sitting between them. CDR3 nucleotide sequence: TGTGCCACCAGTGATACGTCGTACGAGCAGTACTTC. Protein sequence: CATSDTSYEQYF.

The CDR3 loop is CASPPSTSGLYEQYF. CDR3 nucleotide sequence: TGTGCCAGCCCCCCGAGTACTAGCGGGCTTTACGAGCAGTACTTC. The rearrangement uses TRBV28 and TRBJ2-7, with TRBD2 matching 9 bases. The germline gives CDR1 MDHEN, CDR2 SYDVKM. V shed 8 bases, J shed 4 bases, and the junction held 12 bases outside the gene matches. This CDR3 region has 15 residues.

The V gene is TRBV7-9, the J gene TRBJ1-1, with 8 bases lining up with TRBD1. Losses at the gene ends were 5 bases for V and 0 bases for J; bases not matched to a gene: 5. The CDR3 spans 15 residues. CDR1 and CDR2 from the germline V gene are SEHNR and FQNEAQ (reference sequence). The CDR3 nucleotides read TGTGCCAGCAGCCGACAGGGGCAAATGAACACTGAAGCTTTCTTT. It is translated as CASSRQGQMNTEAFF.

The CDR3 reads CASSFSPDWQGRNQPQHF. DNA of the CDR3: TGTGCCAGCAGCTTTAGTCCAGATTGGCAGGGCCGAAATCAGCCCCAGCATTTT. J is TRBJ1-5 and V is TRBV7-9; perhaps TRBD1 as D (5 bases). The V gene lost 3 bases and the J gene lost 4 bases, with 22 bases spanning the gap. The CDR3 contains 18 residues. Germline CDR1 and CDR2: SEHNR and FQNEAQ (reference sequence).

This CDR3 is CASSLAGSGNTIYF. The CDR3 DNA is TGTGCCAGCAGCCTGGCAGGGTCTGGAAACACCATATATTTT. The chain has TRBV28 and TRBJ1-3; the D gene is possibly TRBD1 (5 bases). V was pared by 6 bases and J by 1 base, with 10 bases between. The CDR3 covers 14 residues. CDR1 and CDR2 from the germline V gene are MDHEN and SYDVKM. The complete variable domain, with remaining parts taken from reference TRBV28 and TRBJ1-3, reads DVKVTQSSRYLVKRTGEKVFLECVQDMDHENMFWYRQDPGLGLRLIYFSYDVKMKEKGDIPEGYSVSREKKERFSLILESASTNQTSMYLCASSLAGSGNTIYFGEGSWLTVV.

This chain connects TRBV28 to TRBJ1-2; 8 nucleotides align to TRBD1. The J segment lost 6 bases and the V segment lost 4 bases, leaving 4 bases of the junction unmatched. Germline CDR1 reads MDHEN; CDR2 reads SYDVKM. This CDR3 has 13 amino acids. The CDR3 sequence: CASSYWTGNGYTF. Written as DNA, the CDR3 is TGTGCCAGCAGTTATTGGACAGGGAATGGCTACACCTTC.

The genes are TRBV7-2 and TRBJ2-7, with TRBD1 identical over 12 bases. The CDR3 sequence is 18 residues long. Looked up from germline, CDR1 is SGHTA and CDR2 is FQGNSA. J lost 6 bases, V lost 1 base, and 13 bases had no gene match. The CDR3 loop is CASSLDRDRGRAALEQYF. CDR3 DNA sequence: TGTGCCAGCAGCTTAGATAGGGACAGGGGGCGGGCGGCCCTCGAGCAGTACTTC.

The V gene is TRBV6-5, the J gene TRBJ1-1; possible D gene TRBD1, 5 bases. The V gene lost 8 bases and the J gene lost 4 bases, with 17 bases spanning the gap. Germline loops: CDR1 MNHEY, CDR2 SVGAGI. The CDR3 is 14 amino acids. CDR3 residues: CASLLSGGVTEAFF. The CDR3, as DNA: TGTGCCAGCCTCTTAAGTGGGGGGGTCACTGAAGCTTTCTTT.

V usage is TRBV3-1 (or the pseudogene TRBV3-2) and J usage is TRBJ2-7; D remains unclear. V was pared by 2 bases and J by 3 bases, with 11 bases between. Germline values: CDR1 LGHDT, CDR2 YNNKEL (reference sequence). This CDR3 is built from 14 residues. CDR3 bases: TGTGCCAGCAGCCAACGGCGGAGCGTCTACGAGCAGTACTTC. This encodes CASSQRRSVYEQYF.

This clone was seen a handful of times. The chain carries TRBV6-5 and TRBJ1-5, with 7 bases identical to TRBD1. Germline-derived CDR1 and CDR2 are MNHEY and SVGAGI. This CDR3 spans 15 amino acids. With V trimmed by 6 bases and J by 0 bases, 5 bases remained unmatched. The CDR3 protein is CASRGTAYSNQPQHF. The CDR3 bases are TGTGCCAGCAGGGGGACAGCTTATAGCAATCAGCCCCAGCATTTT.